The 15 T cell receptor beta chains below all came from one sample that was sequenced in a study of molecular identifiers for immune sequencing clone quantification. One entry per CDR3 protein, called by TCRdb with MiXCR from the PCR reads. The sample records over 300,000 distinct CDR3 sequences, roughly 24% being singletons. The sample comprised naive CD8+ T cells from blood, with Jurkat cell RNA spiked in. Subset indicated: FACS-sorted CD8+CD4-CCR7+CD45RA+ naive T cells. The origin of the receptors is a human donor in good health. Some libraries in this study had Jurkat cell RNA spiked in.

There are a few counts of this clonotype. The V call is TRBV7-9, the J call TRBJ2-2, with a tentative D call TRBD1 (5 bases). Germline loops: CDR1 SEHNR, CDR2 FQNEAQ (reference sequence). V was pared by 11 bases and J by 4 bases, with 14 bases between. The CDR3 has 13 amino acids. The DNA of the CDR3 is TGTGCCTCCCTGCCAGGGTTCACCGGGGAGCTGTTTTTT. Amino acid sequence: CASLPGFTGELFF.

With regard to this clonotype: The junction departs from the called germline gene at one end, perhaps through a read error. The chain joins TRBV5-3 to TRBJ1-5; D ambiguous. TRBV5-3 is reported as an ORF; its role is uncertain. This CDR3 is 13 amino acids long. This CDR3 is CASSLGEDQSQHF. CDR3 nucleotides: TGTGCCAGCAGCTTGGGAGAGGATCAGTCCCAGCATTTT.

This clonotype was observed a handful of times. The chain uses TRBV27 and TRBJ2-3; D not certain. The CDR3 runs 12 residues. Germline V gene data show CDR1 as MNHEY and CDR2 as SMNVEV (reference sequence). V gave up 8 bases and J gave up 2 bases, with 8 bases separating them. CDR3 amino acids: CASFSNTDTQYF. The CDR3 DNA is TGTGCCAGCTTCTCAAACACAGATACGCAGTATTTT.

Notes on this clonotype: A much larger clone sits a single nucleotide away, making a read error possible. J is TRBJ2-5 and V is TRBV6-5; 8 nucleotides agree with TRBD1. Germline CDR1 and CDR2: MNHEY and SVGAGI. The CDR3 is made up of 18 amino acids. The junction had 19 bases not matched to a gene; V was cut back by 3 bases and J by 7 bases. The CDR3 sequence is CASSYIVGSGGSIVTQYF. The CDR3 nucleotides read TGTGCCAGCAGTTATATCGTCGGGTCAGGGGGCTCTATTGTGACCCAGTACTTC.

Turning to this clonotype: A much more abundant neighbour one base away suggests this may be a read error. No conserved phenylalanine or tryptophan is present at the end of the CDR3, so a read error is the likely explanation. J is TRBJ2-7 and V is TRBV6-5, with 7 positions matching TRBD2. V was clipped by 0 bases and J by 7 bases; unmatched bases: 9. CDR1 is MNHEY, CDR2 SVGAGI, per germline. The CDR3 runs to 15 residues. CDR3: CASSYSVGGPGEQYL. In nucleotides, the CDR3 is TGTGCCAGCAGTTACTCTGTGGGAGGGCCGGGTGAGCAGTACCTC.

This clonotype was counted many times. J is TRBJ1-1 and V is TRBV29-1; D not certain. The V gene lost 5 bases and the J gene lost 3 bases, with 22 bases spanning the gap. There are 16 residues in the CDR3. Germline-derived CDR1 and CDR2 are SQVTM and ANQGSEA. CDR3 in DNA: TGCAGCGTTCCAACCCCCACAGACTACGGGGACACTGAAGCTTTCTTT. Its protein is CSVPTPTDYGDTEAFF.

Of note for this clonotype: A read error is possible here, since a much larger clone lies one base away. This chain connects TRBV6-6 to TRBJ2-7, with D possibly being TRBD2 (5 bases). Germline CDR1 MNHNY, CDR2 SVGAGI (reference sequence). CDR3 size: 13 residues. The CDR3, as DNA: TGTGCCAGCGGTTACGGGATAGGATACGAGCAGTACTTC. Translation: CASGYGIGYEQYF.

There are a few counts of this clonotype. V usage is TRBV4-3 and J usage is TRBJ1-1; 7 bases match TRBD1. V shed 0 bases, J shed 2 bases, and the junction held 6 bases outside the gene matches. From germline, CDR1 is LGHNA and CDR2 YSLEER. The CDR3 contains 16 residues. The CDR3 region is CASSQERQGENTEAFF. DNA for the CDR3: TGCGCCAGCAGCCAAGAAAGGCAGGGGGAAAACACTGAAGCTTTCTTT.

The chain uses TRBV11-2 and TRBJ1-6, with D possibly being TRBD1 (5 bases). The CDR3 has 14 residues. Germline loops: CDR1 SGHAT, CDR2 FQNNGV. Deletions cut 2 bases from V and 7 bases from J, with 9 bases between. DNA for the CDR3: TGTGCCAGCAGCTTACTGACAGCCAATTCACCCCTCCACTTT. Translation gives CASSLLTANSPLHF.

This chain links TRBV6-2 or TRBV6-3 with TRBJ1-5; D may be TRBD1 (5 bases). V was clipped by 6 bases and J by 4 bases, with 13 bases between them. The germline CDR1 and CDR2 sequences are MNHEY and SVGEGT. The CDR3 has 14 amino acids. CDR3 in DNA: TGTGCCAGCAGCCTGACAGCCTTTAATCAGCCCCAGCATTTT. Amino acids: CASSLTAFNQPQHF.

This clonotype was recorded at least ten times. The gene calls are TRBV7-6 and TRBJ1-6; tentative D call: TRBD1 (5 bases). Germline V gives CDR1 SGHVS, CDR2 FNYEAQ. V gave up 4 bases and J gave up 10 bases, with 11 bases separating them. The CDR3 has 13 amino acids. The CDR3 region is CASSSRGFSPLHF. DNA for the CDR3: TGTGCCAGCAGCTCACGGGGGTTCTCACCCCTCCACTTT.

The chain uses TRBV23-1 and TRBJ2-7; no firm D call. TRBV23-1 is noted as an ORF with a role that remains uncertain. CDR3 length: 13 amino acids. V lost 0 bases to trimming and J lost 6 bases, with 9 bases between them. CDR3 sequence: CASSQSVPGEQYF. The CDR3 nucleotides are TGCGCCAGCAGTCAATCGGTTCCCGGCGAGCAGTACTTC.

This clonotype showed up many times. The chain has TRBV6-1 and TRBJ1-5, with TRBD1 matching over 7 bases. Germline trimming cut 1 base from V and 7 bases from J; bases unmatched to any gene: 4. This CDR3 contains 14 residues. Looked up from germline, CDR1 is MNHNS and CDR2 is SASEGT. The CDR3 sequence is CASSEGQGHQPQHF. As DNA, the CDR3 is TGTGCCAGCAGTGAAGGACAGGGCCACCAGCCCCAGCATTTT.

This clonotype was recorded many times. J is TRBJ2-3 and V is TRBV12-3 or TRBV12-4, with D perhaps TRBD1 (5 bases). The CDR3 totals 16 residues. Trimming pared 4 bases from V and 1 base from J, leaving 15 bases between. CDR3: CASSSRSQGGTDTQYF. The CDR3 DNA is TGTGCCAGCAGTTCCCGGAGTCAGGGCGGCACAGATACGCAGTATTTT.

This chain links TRBV19 with TRBJ2-3, with TRBD1 matching over 8 bases. Looked up from germline, CDR1 is LNHDA and CDR2 is SQIVND (reference sequence). The CDR3 runs 14 residues. V shed 3 bases, J shed 6 bases, and the junction held 5 bases outside the gene matches. The CDR3 spells CASSMGRGPDTQYF. CDR3 sequence (DNA): TGTGCCAGTAGTATGGGCAGGGGGCCCGATACGCAGTATTTT. Drawing the rest from reference TRBV19 and TRBJ2-3, the complete variable domain is DGGITQSPKYLFRKEGQNVTLSCEQNLNHDAMYWYRQDPGQGLRLIYYSQIVNDFQKGDIAEGYSVSREKKESFPLTVTSAQKNPTAFYLCASSMGRGPDTQYFGPGTRLTVL.